The source of this T cell receptor (beta chain) is a study of cytomegalovirus exposure and HLA in healthy donors. Germline CDR1 SEHNR, CDR2 FQNEAQ (reference sequence). V was pared by 1 base and J by 4 bases, with 8 bases between. The CDR3 totals 14 residues. With 60 Vbeta and 13 Jbeta primers, the PCR was carried out. Profiled with immunoSEQ multiplex PCR; TCRdb holds only in-frame clones, not every one. Found here are about 60,000 clones; the top ten clones hold less than 2.5%. The chain has TRBV7-9 and TRBJ1-3; D perhaps matches TRBD1 (5 bases). Sequencing was carried out using PBMCs. This receptor was identified in a woman between 18 and 29 years old in good health and CMV-seronegative. CDR3 DNA: TGTGCCAGCAGCTTAGGGGGCAGAGGAAACACCATATATTTT. This gives the protein CASSLGGRGNTIYF.